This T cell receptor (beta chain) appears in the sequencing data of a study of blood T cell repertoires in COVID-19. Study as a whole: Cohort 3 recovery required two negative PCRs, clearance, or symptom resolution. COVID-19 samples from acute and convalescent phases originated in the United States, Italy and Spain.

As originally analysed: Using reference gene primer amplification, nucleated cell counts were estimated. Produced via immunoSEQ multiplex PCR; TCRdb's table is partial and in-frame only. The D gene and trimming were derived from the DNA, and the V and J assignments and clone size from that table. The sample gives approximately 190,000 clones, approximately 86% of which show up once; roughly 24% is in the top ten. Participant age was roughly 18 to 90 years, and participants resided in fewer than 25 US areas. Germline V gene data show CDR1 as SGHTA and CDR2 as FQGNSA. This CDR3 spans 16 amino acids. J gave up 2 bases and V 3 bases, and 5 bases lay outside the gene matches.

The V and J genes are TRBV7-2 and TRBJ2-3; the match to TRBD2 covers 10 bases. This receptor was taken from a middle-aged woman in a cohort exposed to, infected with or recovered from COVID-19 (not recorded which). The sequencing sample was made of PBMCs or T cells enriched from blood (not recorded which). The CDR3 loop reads CASSLYSGGFTDTQYF. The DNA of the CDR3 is TGTGCCAGCAGCTTGTATAGCGGGGGGTTCACAGATACGCAGTATTTT.